A selection of T cell receptor beta chains follows, all from one sample in a study of cytomegalovirus exposure and HLA in healthy donors. Sequencing used immunoSEQ multiplex PCR; TCRdb keeps in-frame clones, though not all of them. Here the sample spans 69,000 or so clones, roughly 71% being singletons. The sequenced sample was PBMCs. The receptors derive from a woman in her sixties in good health and CMV-seropositive. CDR3s include the opening cysteine and the closing phenylalanine or tryptophan. The D gene is left open where the match is weak. Clone sizes are given selectively: once, few, many, or a class where the clone is expanded.

J gene	clone size	V gene	D gene	CDR3 protein	CDR3 DNA
TRBJ1-1	-	TRBV7-9	-	CSSSYSDSQAFF	TGTTCCAGCAGCTACTCGGACAGCCAAGCTTTCTTT
TRBJ1-2	once	TRBV19	-	CASSIARDYTF	TGTGCCAGTAGTATAGCCCGGGACTACACCTTC
TRBJ2-1	-	TRBV12-5	-	CASGSPSYQYNEQFF	TGTGCTAGTGGATCCCCTAGCTACCAGTACAATGAGCAGTTCTTC
TRBJ1-2	-	TRBV19	-	CASIGERSYGYTF	TGTGCCAGTATTGGGGAGCGGAGCTATGGCTACACCTTC
TRBJ2-3	-	TRBV4-1	TRBD2	CASSQEGTGGADTQYF	TGCGCCAGCAGCCAAGAGGGGACGGGAGGAGCAGATACGCAGTATTTT
TRBJ2-7	-	TRBV7-6	TRBD2	CASSPGTSNEQYF	TGTGCCAGCAGCCCCGGGACTAGCAACGAGCAGTACTTC
TRBJ1-2	-	TRBV2	-	CASSETGDYGYTF	TGTGCCAGCAGTGAGACAGGAGATTATGGCTACACCTTC
TRBJ2-5	-	TRBV7-8	TRBD1	CASSPRDRRQETQYF	TGTGCCAGCAGCCCACGGGACAGGAGACAAGAGACCCAGTACTTC
TRBJ1-5	once	TRBV7-3	-	CASSRGSNQPQHF	TGTGCCAGCAGCAGGGGGAGCAATCAGCCCCAGCATTTT
TRBJ1-4	-	TRBV19	-	CASRYGGVNEKLFF	TGTGCCAGTAGATACGGCGGGGTTAATGAAAAACTGTTTTTT
TRBJ2-5	once	TRBV5-1	-	CASSLASETRGETQYF	TGCGCCAGCAGCTTGGCCTCCGAGACCCGAGGAGAGACCCAGTACTTC
TRBJ2-3	-	TRBV28	TRBD1	CASSKRQGIVIEDTQYF	TGTGCCAGCAGTAAAAGACAGGGAATCGTAATAGAAGATACGCAGTATTTT
TRBJ2-4	-	TRBV19	-	CASKTLGNIQYF	TGTGCCAGTAAAACCCTCGGGAACATTCAGTACTTC
TRBJ2-5	once	TRBV18	-	CASSPPSQRETQYF	TGTGCCAGCTCACCACCGTCCCAGAGGGAGACCCAGTACTTC